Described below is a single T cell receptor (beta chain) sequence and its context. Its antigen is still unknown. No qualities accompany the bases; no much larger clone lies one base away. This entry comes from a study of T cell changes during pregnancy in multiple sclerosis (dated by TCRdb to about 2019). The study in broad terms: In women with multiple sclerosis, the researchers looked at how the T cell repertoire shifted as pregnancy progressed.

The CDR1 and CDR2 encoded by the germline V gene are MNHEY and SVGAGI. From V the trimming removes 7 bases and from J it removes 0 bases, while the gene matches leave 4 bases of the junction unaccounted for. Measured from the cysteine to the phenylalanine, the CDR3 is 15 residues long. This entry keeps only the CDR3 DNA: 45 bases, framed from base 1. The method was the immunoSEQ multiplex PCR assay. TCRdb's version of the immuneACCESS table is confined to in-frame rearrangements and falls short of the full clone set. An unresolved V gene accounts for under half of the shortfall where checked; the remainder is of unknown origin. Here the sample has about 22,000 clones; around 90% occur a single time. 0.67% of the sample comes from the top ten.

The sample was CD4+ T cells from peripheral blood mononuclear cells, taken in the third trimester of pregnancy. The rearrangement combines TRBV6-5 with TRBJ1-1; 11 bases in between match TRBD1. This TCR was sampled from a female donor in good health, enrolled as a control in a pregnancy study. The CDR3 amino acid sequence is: CASTAGQGVNTEAFF. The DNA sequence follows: TGTGCCAGCACAGCGGGACAGGGGGTGAACACTGAAGCTTTCTTT.